These T cell receptor beta chains were read from a single sample in a study of neurological immune-mediated disorders. Using its own MiXCR run on the 5' RACE reads, TCRdb lists one record per CDR3 protein. The profile shows tens of thousands of distinct CDR3 sequences, over 12% of them singletons. Input material: PBMCs. The receptors here all came from a woman aged 45-60 years with HTLV-1-associated myelopathy (HAM/TSP). CDR3s include the opening cysteine and the closing phenylalanine or tryptophan. D genes are given only for firm matches. Size is stated as once, few, many, or a class for an expanded clone.

CDR3aa	CDR3nt	abundance	v_gene	j_gene	d_gene
CASSLVQGAHEQFF	TGTGCCAGCAGCTTAGTTCAGGGGGCCCATGAGCAGTTCTTC	many	TRBV7-8	TRBJ2-1	TRBD1
CSAGGLTYNSPLHF	TGCAGTGCTGGGGGGCTTACCTATAATTCACCCCTCCACTTT	many	TRBV20-1	TRBJ1-6	-
CASSYRPSGSGNTIYF	TGTGCCAGCAGCTACCGTCCCTCCGGCTCTGGAAACACCATATATTTT	many	TRBV5-6	TRBJ1-3	-
CASRERGQSSYEQYF	TGTGCCAGCAGGGAACGGGGGCAGAGCTCCTACGAGCAGTACTTC	many	TRBV7-2	TRBJ2-7	-
CASSLQGREKLFF	TGTGCCAGCAGTTTACAGGGCCGGGAAAAACTGTTTTTT	many	TRBV27	TRBJ1-4	-
CASSQEVGGAPETQYF	TGTGCCAGCAGCCAAGAGGTCGGGGGGGCCCCGGAGACCCAGTACTTC	many	TRBV3-1	TRBJ2-5	TRBD2
CSAGQRGGHGTQYF	TGCAGTGCCGGGCAGCGGGGGGGCCATGGTACGCAGTATTTT	many	TRBV20-1	TRBJ2-3	TRBD2
CASSRDQGAKEQFF	TGTGCCAGCAGCCGGGACCAGGGGGCCAAAGAGCAGTTCTTC	many	TRBV2	TRBJ2-1	TRBD1
CASSFSGLETQYF	TGTGCCAGCAGTTTTTCAGGATTGGAGACCCAGTACTTC	many	TRBV12-3/TRBV12-4	TRBJ2-5	-
CASSPSTEDTQYF	TGTGCCAGCAGTCCTTCGACTGAGGATACGCAGTATTTT	many	TRBV6-5	TRBJ2-3	-
CASSLVWGPYNEQFF	TGTGCCAGCAGCTTGGTGTGGGGACCCTACAATGAGCAGTTCTTC	many	TRBV5-5	TRBJ2-1	-